The 23 T cell receptor beta chains reported below all come from one sample, sequenced in a study of CD8 T cells in ankylosing spondylitis. A single record per CDR3 protein comes from TCRdb applying MiXCR to the 5' RACE reads. The sample shows 150,000 to 200,000 distinct CDR3 sequences, about an eighth of them seen only once. The sample comprised blood, either unsorted or a sorted T cell fraction (not recorded which). The receptors derive from a female donor with ankylosing spondylitis or in good health (not recorded which).

CDR3 loop: CASSIGVEQFF. For the CDR3, the DNA is TGTGCCAGTAGTATAGGAGTTGAGCAGTTCTTC. The chain couples TRBV19 to TRBJ2-1; D unresolved. CDR3 length: 11 residues. In germline, CDR1 is LNHDA, CDR2 SQIVND (reference sequence). Trimming left V 1 base short and J 9 bases short, with 4 bases between.

The V gene is TRBV6-4, the J gene TRBJ2-1; 10 nucleotides line up with TRBD2. V trimming: 0 bases; J trimming: 8 bases; junction bases outside the gene matches: 7. This CDR3 comprises 16 residues. CDR1 and CDR2 from the germline V gene are MRHNA and SNTAGT. CDR3 protein: CASSDSVTSGTDEQFF. The CDR3 nucleotides are TGTGCCAGCAGTGACTCGGTTACTAGCGGGACGGATGAGCAGTTCTTC.

This clonotype was seen many times. The chain is built from TRBV20-1 and TRBJ2-1; the D is unclear. The CDR3 has 12 residues. Trimming took 0 bases from V and 8 from J, leaving 8 bases between them. CDR1 DFQATT and CDR2 SNEGSKA come from the germline V gene (reference sequence). The CDR3 nucleotides are TGCAGTGCTAGAGACGCCGGTCATGAGCAGTTCTTC. Encoded protein: CSARDAGHEQFF.

The table lists this clonotype with a few counts. The V call is TRBV5-6, the J call TRBJ2-2, with D possibly TRBD1 on 5 matching bases. Trimming removed 4 bases from V and 1 base from J, with 14 bases in between. This CDR3 contains 16 residues. In germline, CDR1 is SGHDT, CDR2 YYEEEE. The CDR3 nucleotides are TGTGCCAGCAGCCTCCTGACAGCCGGGAACACCGGGGAGCTGTTTTTT. Translated, it gives CASSLLTAGNTGELFF.

To note about this clonotype: This sequence may be a read error, since a much larger clone differs from it by one base. The chain uses TRBV20-1 and TRBJ2-5, with 9 bases fitting TRBD2. Germline V gene sequence: CDR1 DFQATT, CDR2 SNEGSKA (reference sequence). V gave up 1 base and J gave up 6 bases; unmatched junction bases: 3. The CDR3 runs to 13 residues. In nucleotides, the CDR3 is TGCAGTGCTAGAGGCGGGAGGGCGAAGACCCAGTACTTC. It yields the protein CSARGGRAKTQYF.

J is TRBJ2-1 and V is TRBV11-2; the D gene is possibly TRBD1 (6 bases). CDR1 and CDR2 from the germline V gene are SGHAT and FQNNGV. The CDR3 loop spans 16 amino acids. Trimming took off 5 bases at V and 0 bases at J, with 14 bases between the two ends. The CDR3 bases are TGTGCCAGCAGCCAAGGGGGAGCAAGCTCCTACAATGAGCAGTTCTTC. Protein product: CASSQGGASSYNEQFF.

Note on this clonotype: A clone one base away is much larger, so this may be a read error. The chain is built from TRBV7-9 and TRBJ1-1, with D unclear. This CDR3 is 11 amino acids long. The V gene's germline CDR1 is SEHNR and CDR2 FQNEAQ (reference sequence). This CDR3 reads CTSSMNTEAFF. DNA of the CDR3: TGTACCAGTTCTATGAACACTGAAGCTTTCTTT.

This clonotype was counted ten times or more. The CDR3 region is CASSSHGSGSYEQYF. The DNA of the CDR3 is TGTGCCAGCAGCTCCCACGGTAGCGGTTCCTACGAGCAGTACTTC. The J gene is TRBJ2-7, the V gene TRBV6-1; weak D call: TRBD2 (6 bases). Germline CDR1 MNHNS, CDR2 SASEGT. This CDR3 contains 15 residues. The V end was cut by 6 bases, the J end by 1 base, with 16 bases between.

CDR3 sequence: CASRNPLAGLSYEQYF. In DNA form, the CDR3 reads TGTGCCAGCAGAAATCCACTAGCGGGACTTTCCTACGAGCAGTACTTC. This rearrangement joins TRBV6-2 or TRBV6-3 to TRBJ2-7; 10 nucleotides align to TRBD2. Per germline, CDR1 MNHEY and CDR2 SVGEGT. This CDR3 has 16 amino acids. Trimming took 6 bases from V and 1 from J; bases not matched to a gene: 9.

This clonotype has at least ten counts. The chain employs TRBV29-1 and TRBJ1-3; 11 nucleotides agree with TRBD1. The CDR3 totals 13 residues. J was trimmed by 4 bases and V by 7 bases; bases with no gene match: 3. Germline V gene sequence: CDR1 SQVTM, CDR2 ANQGSEA. Here the CDR3 reads CSAGQGDGNTIYF. The DNA of the CDR3 is TGCAGCGCGGGACAGGGGGACGGAAACACCATATATTTT. The full variable domain, rest sourced from reference TRBV29-1 and TRBJ1-3, is SAVISQKPSRDICQRGTSLTIQCQVDSQVTMMFWYRQQPGQSLTLIATANQGSEATYESGFVIDKFPISRPNLTFSTLTVSNMSPEDSSIYLCSAGQGDGNTIYFGEGSWLTVV.

This clonotype was observed many times. The chain employs TRBV7-9 and TRBJ1-4; tentatively, D is TRBD1 (5 bases). Germline lookup yields CDR1 SEHNR and CDR2 FQNEAQ (reference sequence). This CDR3 is built from 12 residues. V lost 5 bases and J lost 5, with 6 bases in between. The CDR3 reads CASSQGNEKLFF. The DNA of the CDR3 is TGTGCCAGCAGCCAGGGAAATGAAAAACTGTTTTTT. The variable domain in full, with the rest retrieved from reference TRBV7-9 and TRBJ1-4, is DTGVSQNPRHKITKRGQNVTFRCDPISEHNRLYWYRQTLGQGPEFLTYFQNEAQLEKSRLLSDRFSAERPKGSFSTLEIQRTEQGDSAMYLCASSQGNEKLFFGSGTQLSVL.

This clonotype has ten or more counts. A junction boundary mismatches the germline segment, possibly from a read error. The V gene is TRBV6-2 or TRBV6-3, the J gene TRBJ2-1, with TRBD2 matching over 11 bases. CDR3 length: 14 residues. Germline CDR1 reads MNHEY; CDR2 reads SVGEGT. In nucleotides, the CDR3 is TGTGCCGGGTCTAGCGGGAGGTCCTTCAATGAGCAGTTCTTC. Translated: CAGSSGRSFNEQFF.

This clonotype has just a few counts. One end of the junction fails to match germline, which may point to a read error. CDR3 DNA: TGTGCCAGCAGTTTACGGGGCGTCGGAAACGCCATATATTTT. The encoded protein is CASSLRGVGNAIYF. This chain joins TRBV12-3 or TRBV12-4 and TRBJ1-3; D is perhaps TRBD1 (5 bases). The CDR3 sequence is 14 residues long.

This clonotype was counted ten times or more. This sequence joins TRBV7-9 and TRBJ2-1; TRBD2 matches 10 bases. Germline CDR1 is SEHNR and CDR2 is FQNEAQ (reference sequence). J gave up 8 bases and V 1 base, and 5 bases lay outside the gene matches. The CDR3 is 15 residues long. The CDR3 spells CASSLEGLATDEQFF. As DNA, the CDR3 is TGTGCCAGCAGCTTAGAGGGACTAGCGACGGATGAGCAGTTCTTC.

This clonotype appeared many times. The chain couples TRBV20-1 to TRBJ1-1; D is unresolved. The germline V and J ends were trimmed by 1 base and 1 base, with 10 bases remaining between them. CDR1 is DFQATT, CDR2 SNEGSKA, per germline (reference sequence). The CDR3 is made up of 14 amino acids. The CDR3 nucleotides are TGCAGTGCTAGAGTACAGCCTTCGAACACTGAAGCTTTCTTT. Amino acid sequence: CSARVQPSNTEAFF.

This clonotype has at least ten counts. The CDR3 is CASSSPSGTYEQYF. DNA for the CDR3: TGCGCCAGCAGCTCGCCTAGCGGGACATACGAGCAGTACTTC. J is TRBJ2-7 and V is TRBV5-1; the match to TRBD2 covers 9 bases. From germline, CDR1 is SGHRS and CDR2 YFSETQ. The CDR3 extends over 14 amino acids. The V gene end was trimmed by 3 bases and the J gene end by 4 bases; junction bases not matched to a gene: 5.

This clonotype was recorded at least ten times. This sequence joins TRBV7-8 and TRBJ2-3, with D possibly being TRBD2 (6 bases). The CDR3 totals 15 residues. Germline CDR1 reads SGHVS; CDR2 reads FQNEAQ. V dropped 3 bases and J dropped 2 bases, with 12 bases sitting between them. For the CDR3, the DNA is TGTGCCAGCAGCTTGGGACTCCATCCCACAGATACGCAGTATTTT. This translates into CASSLGLHPTDTQYF.

This clonotype was picked up a small number of times. This is likely a read error, given that the CDR3 carries no conserved phenylalanine or tryptophan at its end. V gene TRBV7-8 combines with J gene TRBJ1-6, with 7 bases identical to TRBD1. J lost 7 bases, V lost 0 bases, and 6 bases had no gene match. Germline CDR1 is SGHVS and CDR2 is FQNEAQ. The CDR3 loop spans 16 amino acids. CDR3 amino acids: CASSLAAGTANSPLHL. In DNA form, the CDR3 reads TGTGCCAGCAGCTTAGCAGCTGGGACAGCAAATTCACCCCTCCACCTT.

This clonotype appeared many times. The chain has TRBV6-1 and TRBJ1-5, with no clear D. The CDR3 has 13 amino acids. Germline V CDR1 and CDR2: MNHNS, SASEGT. The V end was cut by 0 bases, the J end by 6 bases, with 6 bases between. The CDR3 protein is CASSEALGQPQHF. CDR3 nucleotide sequence: TGTGCCAGCAGTGAAGCTTTGGGTCAGCCCCAGCATTTT.

This clonotype was seen only a few times. The J gene is TRBJ1-5, the V gene TRBV12-3 or TRBV12-4; no reliable D call. The CDR3 has 15 amino acids. V gave up 3 bases and J gave up 0 bases, with 9 bases separating them. The CDR3 nucleotides are TGTGCCAGCAGTTTCCGGGCCGATAGCAATCAGCCCCAGCATTTT. Amino acids: CASSFRADSNQPQHF.

The genes are TRBV6-2 or TRBV6-3 and TRBJ2-1; 13 nucleotides match TRBD2. Germline V gene sequence: CDR1 MNHEY, CDR2 SVGEGT. Trimming at V came to 10 bases and at J to 7 bases, leaving 10 bases not matched to a gene. This CDR3 region has 15 residues. The CDR3 loop is CATQGGLAGINEQFF. The DNA of the CDR3 is TGTGCCACCCAGGGGGGACTAGCGGGGATAAATGAGCAGTTCTTC.

This clonotype was found many times. The V call is TRBV12-3 or TRBV12-4, the J call TRBJ2-7; D may be TRBD1 (6 bases). This CDR3 has 14 residues. Between the trimmed V and J ends, which lost 7 bases and 1 base, there was a span of 14 bases. CDR3 residues: CASTPQGPSYEQYF. DNA of the CDR3: TGTGCCAGCACCCCACAGGGACCTTCCTACGAGCAGTACTTC.

The table lists this clonotype with many counts. The V gene is TRBV5-1, the J gene TRBJ1-1, with D unresolved. V lost 4 bases to trimming and J lost 4 bases, with 11 bases between them. The CDR3 runs to 13 residues. CDR1 SGHRS and CDR2 YFSETQ come from the germline V gene. In DNA, the CDR3 is TGCGCCAGCAGCCCCACCCCGAGCACTGAAGCTTTCTTT. It encodes CASSPTPSTEAFF.